This TCR beta chain stems from a study of cytomegalovirus exposure and HLA in healthy donors. V trimming: 0 bases; J trimming: 1 base; junction bases outside the gene matches: 9. This CDR3 has 18 amino acids. The germline CDR1 and CDR2 sequences are SGHRS and YFSETQ. This clone has a handful of counts. PCR used 60 Vbeta primers and 13 Jbeta primers. Assay: immunoSEQ multiplex PCR; the TCRdb copy retains only in-frame clones and omits some. In the table there are about 130,000 clones, about 10% of which are singletons. The sample consisted of PBMCs. This TCR was sampled from a woman under 30 in good health and CMV-seropositive. V gene TRBV5-1 combines with J gene TRBJ2-7; the match to TRBD2 covers 11 bases. CDR3 region: CASSLAAVLAGVSYEQYF. The DNA for the CDR3 is TGCGCCAGCAGCTTGGCCGCCGTACTAGCGGGAGTGTCCTACGAGCAGTACTTC.